The rows below give T cell receptor beta chains drawn from one sample of a study of blood T cell repertoires in COVID-19. Assay: immunoSEQ multiplex PCR; the TCRdb copy retains only in-frame clones and omits some. In the table there are some 170,000 clones, 87% of which are singletons. Sequencing was performed on peripheral blood. These TCRs come from a woman in her sixties or seventies who had recovered from COVID-19. CDR3s include the opening cysteine and the closing phenylalanine or tryptophan. Clone size is shown for a subset of rows, as once, few, many or a class of expanded clone.

TRBJ1-4	-	TRBV4-3	CASSQVHNEKLFF
TRBJ1-1	-	TRBV7-9	CASSLVDRSEAFF
TRBJ2-3	-	TRBV9	CASSVGGQVYTDTQYF
TRBJ2-6	once	TRBV28	CASSFEVQGNSGANVLTF
TRBJ1-6	few	TRBV5-1	CASSLGQGIDNSPLHF
TRBJ1-1	-	TRBV5-1	CASSLVPQGPQESFF
TRBJ2-2	-	TRBV7-3	CASSLGLGTGELFF
TRBJ2-7	-	TRBV19	CASSPGGPGSRQYF
TRBJ2-7	-	TRBV5-4	CASTTQASGAYEQYF
TRBJ1-4	-	TRBV19	CASSTPGAGEKLFF
TRBJ2-1	-	TRBV5-1	CASSLNSGGLNEQFF
TRBJ1-3	-	TRBV4-1	CASSQVLTTASGNTIYF
TRBJ1-5	-	TRBV3-1/TRBV3-2	CASSRRRDSNQPQHF
TRBJ1-3	-	TRBV6-5	CASNQGQGDTIYF
TRBJ2-2	-	TRBV6-5	CASRGQANTGELFF
TRBJ1-2	-	TRBV10-3	CAISDPSGVGYGYTF
TRBJ1-2	-	TRBV21-1	CASSRSTGLWNYGYTF
TRBJ1-2	once	TRBV12-3/TRBV12-4	CASSFSGNYGYTF
TRBJ2-7	-	TRBV9	CASSVGGTGGLYEQYF
TRBJ2-7	-	TRBV4-1	CASSQEGLAGYEQYF
TRBJ1-4	-	TRBV28	CASRSGATRWEKLFF
TRBJ1-2	few	TRBV19	CASNYRANYGYTF
TRBJ1-5	-	TRBV18	CASSPLRGGNQPQHF
TRBJ2-7	-	TRBV29-1	CSVALLAGDYEQYF
TRBJ2-5	-	TRBV4-1	CASNPGDGGQETQYF
TRBJ2-5	-	TRBV3-1/TRBV3-2	CASSQDTGRLRYQYF
TRBJ2-4	-	TRBV4-1	CASSKTGQPLAKNIQYF
TRBJ1-5	-	TRBV18	CASSPRTGGQPQHF
TRBJ1-5	-	TRBV10-3	CAIRAGQGNQPQHF
TRBJ2-7	-	TRBV27	CASSFAGQTLYEQYF
TRBJ2-2	-	TRBV11-1	CASSLTRQRTGELFF
TRBJ1-2	-	TRBV12-3/TRBV12-4	CASSFRTGDGYTF
TRBJ2-3	once	TRBV5-4	CASSKEGDTQYF
TRBJ1-4	-	TRBV5-1	CASSLGSTVTNEKLFF
TRBJ2-7	-	TRBV2	CASSPLRGEQYF
TRBJ1-3	-	TRBV5-6	CASSLDSLSGNTIYF
TRBJ2-4	-	TRBV3-1/TRBV3-2	CASSNAAGTNIQYF
TRBJ2-1	once	TRBV3-1/TRBV3-2	CASSRDRGSYNEQFF
TRBJ2-3	-	TRBV9	CASSGRTGFPDTQYF
TRBJ1-1	-	TRBV2	CASFPPGLEGTEAFF
TRBJ1-1	-	TRBV20-1	CSASTGNTEAFF
TRBJ1-2	-	TRBV9	CASSVGRGTGILTF
TRBJ2-5	-	TRBV27	CASSSPSTGQETQYF
TRBJ2-7	-	TRBV5-1	CASSLAAGGSSYEQYF
TRBJ2-3	-	TRBV7-8	CASSLEVASGDSTDTQYF
TRBJ2-1	-	TRBV10-3	CAISPQTGDYNEQFF
TRBJ1-1	-	TRBV3-1/TRBV3-2	CASIGTGRANTEAFF
TRBJ1-6	-	TRBV6-5	CASRLDRGSSPLHF